The rows below give T cell receptor beta chains drawn from one sample of a study of monozygotic twins with inflammatory bowel disease. TCRdb re-called the 5' RACE reads and shows each CDR3 protein once, DNA omitted. The sample table sets out more than 350,000 distinct CDR3 sequences. The sequenced sample consisted of blood. These receptors all come from a human donor with ulcerative colitis or Crohn's disease, or a healthy co-twin of an affected twin (not recorded which). Both conserved end residues are part of each CDR3. Fields, in order: V gene, J gene, CDR3 protein.

TRBV4-1	TRBJ2-5	CASSQTTGLGETQYF
TRBV11-2	TRBJ1-4	CASSLGLAGINEKLFF
TRBV29-1	TRBJ2-2	CSGGGRNTGELFF
TRBV7-8	TRBJ2-1	CASSGGTDTYNEQFF
TRBV15	TRBJ2-5	CATSRVPGQQETQYF
TRBV29-1	TRBJ2-3	CSVLDRDGTDTQYF
TRBV6-6	TRBJ2-1	CASTDGRGYNEQFF
TRBV7-2	TRBJ2-7	CASSLEPTGAYEQYF
TRBV5-1	TRBJ2-7	CASSVLTSGVDEQYF
TRBV5-1	TRBJ2-1	CASSWGLAGVVEQFF
TRBV19	TRBJ1-1	CASSTWGETEAFF
TRBV15	TRBJ1-4	CATYPGALATNEKLFF
TRBV7-7	TRBJ2-3	CASSLAWTASTDTQYF
TRBV3-1	TRBJ1-3	CASSPEDRFSGNTIYF
TRBV3-1	TRBJ2-2	CASSQEGGSGELFF
TRBV4-1	TRBJ1-4	CASSSNLGGGEKLFF
TRBV4-2	TRBJ1-1	CASSQDRGVMTEAFF
TRBV7-2	TRBJ2-3	CASSLDITDTQYF
TRBV5-5	TRBJ1-1	CASIPKGHQNTEAFF
TRBV28	TRBJ2-4	CASRPSGTDLAKNIQYF
TRBV7-9	TRBJ1-2	CASSFALVNYGYTF
TRBV12-3/TRBV12-4	TRBJ1-2	CASSLQLNYGYTF
TRBV30	TRBJ2-1	CAWSLAGGDNEQFF
TRBV24-1	TRBJ2-5	CATASGSGGETQYF
TRBV7-8	TRBJ2-1	CASSLEGGRYNEQFF
TRBV20-1	TRBJ2-5	CSASPLDLVLKTQYF
TRBV7-2	TRBJ1-2	CASSLARGSSGYTF
TRBV12-3/TRBV12-4	TRBJ2-3	CASSPRTVDTQYF
TRBV11-2	TRBJ2-5	CASSLDGTRLETQYF
TRBV7-8	TRBJ2-1	CASRAGRWQREGNEQFF
TRBV6-1	TRBJ2-2	CASSKRLAGVANTGELFF
TRBV12-3/TRBV12-4	TRBJ1-1	CASQNGGGHTEAFF
TRBV15	TRBJ2-2	CATSARGGASNTGELFF
TRBV5-6	TRBJ2-3	CASSYTRALDTDTQYF
TRBV5-8	TRBJ2-1	CASSLSLRGNEQFF
TRBV12-3/TRBV12-4	TRBJ2-7	CASSNGQGVYEQYF
TRBV4-1	TRBJ2-7	CASSRAAGASSYEQYF
TRBV5-1	TRBJ2-6	CASSSGAGANVLTF
TRBV10-3	TRBJ1-1	CAISGRGNTEAFF
TRBV28	TRBJ2-1	CASTPLSSYNEQFF
TRBV20-1	TRBJ1-4	CSARPTGGRTNEKLFF
TRBV18	TRBJ2-7	CASSPPVTGSSYEQCF
TRBV10-3	TRBJ2-7	CAISRTETVYEQYF
TRBV3-1	TRBJ1-5	CASSQVQGQQPQHF
TRBV6-6	TRBJ2-7	CASSYPGQDYEQNF
TRBV5-1	TRBJ2-3	CASSSLTGEKQYF
TRBV30	TRBJ2-5	CAWSDLTSGKQETQYF
TRBV28	TRBJ1-6	CASSLMGRFRYNSPLHF